Each of the 16 T cell receptor beta chains below was sequenced from the same sample in a study of shared clonotypes between healthy human individuals. Produced via immunoSEQ multiplex PCR; TCRdb's table is partial and in-frame only. This sample has approximately 620,000 clones, with about 97% found just once. The sequencing sample was made of naive CD4+ T cells sorted from blood. Described subset: CD45RA+ positively selected. These receptors were taken from a woman aged 25 to 39 in good health.

The V call is TRBV2, the J call TRBJ1-3; D unresolved. This CDR3 comprises 12 residues. The germline CDR1 and CDR2 sequences are SNHLY and FYNNEI. Trimming stripped 2 bases from V and 7 bases from J, with 6 bases between. DNA for the CDR3: TGTGCCAGCAGTGAACTCACCAACACCATATATTTT. Residues: CASSELTNTIYF.

The gene calls are TRBV19 and TRBJ1-5, with TRBD1 as a possible D gene (6 bases). This CDR3 has 14 amino acids. The V end was cut by 9 bases, the J end by 5 bases, with 17 bases between. Germline CDR1 is LNHDA and CDR2 is SQIVND (reference sequence). The CDR3 reads CASNLQGSYQPQHF. In DNA, the CDR3 is TGTGCCAGCAACCTACAGGGAAGCTATCAGCCCCAGCATTTT.

The V and J genes are TRBV7-2 and TRBJ2-2; D is unclear. Germline CDR1 is SGHTA and CDR2 is FQGNSA. This CDR3 region has 15 residues. Trimming stripped 2 bases from V and 7 bases from J, with 14 bases between. DNA for the CDR3: TGTGCCAGCAGCTTACATCGACTTCGAAGCGGGGAGCTGTTTTTT. Translated: CASSLHRLRSGELFF.

The chain couples TRBV6-6 to TRBJ1-4, with D perhaps matching TRBD1 (6 bases). CDR1 and CDR2 from the germline V gene are MNHNY and SVGAGI (reference sequence). The CDR3 is 14 residues long. V was clipped by 5 bases and J by 7 bases, with 14 bases between them. The CDR3 loop is CASSEQGRSEKLFF. The CDR3 coding sequence is TGTGCCAGCAGTGAGCAGGGGAGGTCTGAAAAACTGTTTTTT.

The chain joins TRBV28 to TRBJ1-2; 8 nucleotides match TRBD1. The germline V gene has CDR1 MDHEN and CDR2 SYDVKM. The CDR3 extends over 15 amino acids. V lost 7 bases and J lost 3; bases outside the gene matches: 10. The CDR3 protein is CASNSWGTGDYGYTF. The CDR3 DNA reads TGTGCCAGCAACTCTTGGGGGACAGGAGACTATGGCTACACCTTC.

This clone was seen a single time. The chain has TRBV7-6 and TRBJ2-7; the D is unclear. Germline loops: CDR1 SGHVS, CDR2 FNYEAQ. The V gene lost 1 base and the J gene lost 2 bases, with 6 bases spanning the gap. The CDR3 length is 13 residues. The CDR3, as DNA: TGTGCCAGCAGCTTAGACTCAGCCTACGAGCAGTACTTC. Translation gives CASSLDSAYEQYF.

The chain combines TRBV18 with TRBJ2-3; the D is unclear. The CDR3 runs 15 residues. Germline V gene data show CDR1 as KGHSH and CDR2 as LQKENI. Trimming pared 2 bases from V and 4 bases from J, leaving 13 bases between. The CDR3 loop reads CASSPGIGGADTQYF. For the CDR3, the DNA is TGTGCCAGCTCACCAGGGATAGGTGGGGCAGATACGCAGTATTTT.

The genes are TRBV10-3 and TRBJ1-3; the D is unclear. Germline lookup yields CDR1 ENHRY and CDR2 SYGVKD. V gave up 6 bases and J gave up 0 bases, with 3 bases separating them. The CDR3 is 12 amino acids. CDR3 bases: TGTGCCATCAGCTACTCTGGAAACACCATATATTTT. This encodes CAISYSGNTIYF.

This chain links TRBV5-6 with TRBJ2-6; 8 bases align to TRBD1. V gave up 4 bases and J gave up 3 bases; unmatched junction bases: 12. CDR1 and CDR2 (germline): SGHDT, YYEEEE. CDR3 length equals 18 residues. CDR3 protein: CASSPTGASVFGANVLTF. CDR3 bases: TGTGCCAGCAGCCCGACAGGGGCTAGTGTATTTGGGGCCAACGTCCTGACTTTC.

This rearrangement joins TRBV18 to TRBJ1-5; TRBD1 is a possible D gene (5 bases). The V end was cut by 6 bases, the J end by 11 bases, with 17 bases between. CDR1 is KGHSH and CDR2 is LQKENI in the germline V gene. The CDR3 is 13 residues long. This CDR3 reads CASSRDGRETQHF. CDR3 bases: TGTGCCAGCTCGAGGGACGGGAGAGAGACCCAGCATTTT.

The chain combines TRBV5-5 with TRBJ2-7, with TRBD1 as a possible D gene (6 bases). Germline lookup yields CDR1 SGHKS and CDR2 YYEKEE (reference sequence). V was cut by 0 bases and J by 2 bases, with 6 bases left in between. This CDR3 region has 13 residues. The CDR3 sequence is CASSLGGPYEQYF. CDR3 DNA sequence: TGTGCCAGCAGCTTGGGGGGGCCCTACGAGCAGTACTTC.

The chain couples TRBV14 to TRBJ1-2; D is unclear. Germline CDR1 reads SGHDN; CDR2 reads FVKESK. CDR3 length: 14 residues. The V end was cut by 2 bases, the J end by 4 bases, with 11 bases between. CDR3 bases: TGTGCCAGCAGCCAACAAGCCGAGGGCTATGGCTACACCTTC. It translates to CASSQQAEGYGYTF.

V and J are TRBV5-1 and TRBJ2-3; 9 bases are a match to TRBD1. The CDR3 runs to 15 residues. The V and J ends lost 4 bases and 2 bases, in that order; junction bases with no gene match: 5. Germline assignment: CDR1 SGHRS and CDR2 YFSETQ. Written as DNA, the CDR3 is TGCGCCAGCAGCAAGGGACAGGGACCCACAGATACGCAGTATTTT. It translates to CASSKGQGPTDTQYF.

The chain couples TRBV28 to TRBJ2-7, with D perhaps matching TRBD2 (5 bases). The CDR3 consists of 15 residues. With 2 bases removed from V and 3 bases from J, the gap between germline ends came to 14 bases. Germline V lookup: CDR1 MDHEN, CDR2 SYDVKM. This CDR3 is CASSLPGSDNYEQYF. The CDR3 coding sequence is TGTGCCAGCAGTTTACCGGGGTCCGACAACTACGAGCAGTACTTC.

The V and J genes are TRBV19 and TRBJ2-5; D gene unclear. The CDR3 is 14 amino acids. Germline V gene lookup returns CDR1 LNHDA and CDR2 SQIVND (reference sequence). V gave up 3 bases and J gave up 1 base, with 9 bases separating them. CDR3: CASSMSSAQETQYF. Here the CDR3 DNA reads TGTGCCAGTAGTATGTCGAGCGCCCAAGAGACCCAGTACTTC.

The chain recombines TRBV7-2 with TRBJ2-2, with a weak D call TRBD1 (5 bases). Between the trimmed V and J ends, which lost 2 bases and 8 bases, there was a span of 15 bases. CDR3 length equals 15 residues. Germline V CDR1 and CDR2: SGHTA, FQGNSA. The CDR3 loop is CASSLLQGAAGELFF. CDR3 sequence (DNA): TGTGCCAGCAGCTTACTCCAGGGTGCTGCAGGGGAGCTGTTTTTT.